These 3 T cell receptor beta chains were all obtained from the same sample, sequenced in a study of cytomegalovirus exposure and HLA in healthy donors (dated by TCRdb to 2015 to 2018). Library creation used the immunoSEQ multiplex PCR assay. For the multiplex PCR, a mixture combining 60 forward primers for TCR Vbeta segments and 13 reverse primers for TCR Jbeta segments was used. TCRdb's version of the immuneACCESS table is confined to in-frame rearrangements and falls short of the full clone set. An unresolved V gene accounts for under half of the shortfall where checked; the remainder is of unknown origin. This sample has 100,000 or so clones in its table, and around 80% of those were observed once. The ten largest clones take up 6.1% of the sample. Sequencing was done on a sample of PBMCs. The receptors derive from a man aged 18 to 35 in good health and CMV-seronegative.

The genes are TRBV5-1 and TRBJ2-1, with TRBD1 identical over 8 bases. This CDR3 has 19 residues. Germline V gene sequence: CDR1 SGHRS, CDR2 YFSETQ. With 0 bases clipped from V and 4 bases from J, the junction kept 15 bases outside the gene matches. For the CDR3, the DNA is TGCGCCAGCAGCTTGGGGACGGTTGAGACAGGGGTACGGTACAATGAGCAGTTCTTC. Translated, it gives CASSLGTVETGVRYNEQFF.

This chain connects TRBV5-4 to TRBJ2-5; 7 positions match TRBD1. The CDR3 totals 14 residues. Per the germline V gene, CDR1 is SGHNT and CDR2 is YYREEE (reference sequence). J was trimmed by 5 bases and V by 0 bases; bases with no gene match: 4. This CDR3 reads CASSLVARGETQYF. The CDR3 coding sequence is TGTGCCAGCAGCTTGGTGGCCAGGGGGGAGACCCAGTACTTC.

This sequence joins TRBV30 and TRBJ2-5; unclear D gene. The V and J ends lost 4 bases and 1 base respectively, with 13 bases between them. The CDR3 runs 14 residues. Per the germline V gene, CDR1 is GTSNPN and CDR2 is SVGIG (reference sequence). The CDR3 DNA reads as TGTGCCTGGACCGCGGCCCGACTCCAAGAGACCCAGTACTTC. Its protein is CAWTAARLQETQYF.